The rows below give T cell receptor beta chains drawn from one sample of a study of cytomegalovirus exposure and HLA in healthy donors. The repertoire was sequenced with immunoSEQ multiplex PCR; TCRdb's copy has only in-frame clones and lacks some. Of around 110,000 clones listed, around 73% are singletons. The sequenced material came from PBMCs. The receptors were gathered from a man in his thirties or forties in good health and CMV-seronegative. The CDR3 runs from the conserved cysteine through the conserved F or W.

j_gene,v_gene,CDR3aa
TRBJ2-1,TRBV5-1,CASSLAGGAYNEQFF
TRBJ2-1,TRBV5-4,CASSLIDSPDEQFF
TRBJ1-4,TRBV18,CASSPMQGGQGEKLFF
TRBJ1-1,TRBV6-1,CASRAGIQAFF
TRBJ2-7,TRBV4-1,CASSPRDSYEQYF
TRBJ1-5,TRBV28,CASSLEGYQPQHF
TRBJ1-5,TRBV19,CASSMTFIRSGNQPQHF
TRBJ2-7,TRBV4-2,CASSQEGDILTSYEQYF
TRBJ1-2,TRBV7-8,CASSSLSGRNYGYTF
TRBJ1-6,TRBV5-1,CASSLEFSKNSPLHF
TRBJ1-1,TRBV7-9,CSSSPRPGAFF
TRBJ2-3,TRBV30,CAWSEQGVGTDTQYF
TRBJ1-5,TRBV5-4,CASSFQNQPQHF
TRBJ2-3,TRBV28,CASSSHRRGSGTDTQYF
TRBJ1-2,TRBV18,CASSPGPQGGYTF
TRBJ2-1,TRBV5-1,CASSFGDNEQFF
TRBJ1-1,TRBV5-6,CASSAPDRGNTEAFF
TRBJ2-7,TRBV10-3,CATVEFEGGEQYF
TRBJ2-7,TRBV7-9,CSSSSIRQGHEQYF
TRBJ1-2,TRBV28,CASSLLLTGTYGYTF
TRBJ1-2,TRBV13,CASSRPDRGLGGYTF
TRBJ2-1,TRBV2,CASSGTGTAYNEQFF
TRBJ1-1,TRBV19,CASSITGGTEAFF